This is a list of T cell receptor beta chains from one sample in a study of T-cell reconstitution after alpha-beta-depleted transplantation in children. TCRdb used MiXCR to reprocess the PCR reads, holding one entry per CDR3 protein. The sample includes under 850,000 distinct CDR3 sequences, roughly 13% of them seen just once. Here the sequenced sample was PBMCs, taken before TCRalphabeta/CD19-depleted stem cell transplant. The receptors shown here come from a girl aged 2-10 years with congenital amegakaryocytic thrombocytopenia, due to receive a stem cell transplant. Both conserved end residues are part of each CDR3. A D gene is named only where the DNA matches it firmly. Only part of the rows carry a size: once, few, many, or a class if the clone is expanded.

d_call j_call clone_size v_call cdr3_nt cdr3_aa
. TRBJ1-3 . TRBV12-5 TGTGCTAGTGGTTTGTCACGGGATGGAAACACCATATATTTT CASGLSRDGNTIYF
. TRBJ1-2 . TRBV4-2 TGTGCCAGCAGCCCCCCTGACTATGGCTACACCTTC CASSPPDYGYTF
. TRBJ2-5 few TRBV5-1 TGCGCCAGCCACAACCAAGAGACCCAGTACTTC CASHNQETQYF
. TRBJ2-5 . TRBV5-4 TGTGCCAGCAGCTTGGCCGAAGCGGGCCGGGGGACCCAGTACTTC CASSLAEAGRGTQYF
. TRBJ2-2 few TRBV5-1 TGCGCCAGCATAGAAGGGAGTTTCGGCGGGGAGCTGTTTTTT CASIEGSFGGELFF
. TRBJ2-2 many TRBV28 TGTGCCAGCAGTTTTACCTACACCGGGGAGCTGTTTTTT CASSFTYTGELFF
. TRBJ1-1 many TRBV29-1 TGCAGCGTTGCTTCCGGGCGCACTGAAGCTTTCTTT CSVASGRTEAFF
. TRBJ2-7 many TRBV7-8 TGTGCCAGCGCTGAGGACGGCTACGAGCAGTACTTC CASAEDGYEQYF
TRBD2 TRBJ2-1 many TRBV6-5 TGTGCCAGCAGATATAGCGGGGCCGACTACAATGAGCAGTTCTTC CASRYSGADYNEQFF
. TRBJ2-7 . TRBV2 TGTGCCAGCAGTCGAGGTGGGGGGGCGACTGAGCAGTACTTC CASSRGGGATEQYF